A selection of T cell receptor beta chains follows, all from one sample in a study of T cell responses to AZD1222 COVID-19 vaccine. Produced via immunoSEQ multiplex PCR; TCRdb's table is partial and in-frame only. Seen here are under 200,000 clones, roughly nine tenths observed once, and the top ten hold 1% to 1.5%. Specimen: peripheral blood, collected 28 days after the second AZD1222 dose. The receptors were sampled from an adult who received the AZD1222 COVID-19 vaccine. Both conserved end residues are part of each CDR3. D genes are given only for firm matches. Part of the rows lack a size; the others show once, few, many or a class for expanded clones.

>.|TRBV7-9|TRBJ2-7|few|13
TGTGCCAGCAGCTTAGCAGCCACCTACGAGCAGTACTTC
CASSLAATYEQYF
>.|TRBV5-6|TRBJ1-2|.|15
TGTGCCAGCAGTTCCCAGGGTGGCCACGATATGGGCTACACCTTC
CASSSQGGHDMGYTF
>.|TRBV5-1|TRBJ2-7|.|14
TGCGCCAGCAGCTCGAGCGGAGACTCCTACGAGCAGTACTTC
CASSSSGDSYEQYF
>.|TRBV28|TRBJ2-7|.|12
TGTGCCAGCAGTTCCCCGACCTACGAGCAGTACTTC
CASSSPTYEQYF
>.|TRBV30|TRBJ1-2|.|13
TGTGCCTGGAGTGGACAGGATTTAAGTGGCTACACCTTC
CAWSGQDLSGYTF
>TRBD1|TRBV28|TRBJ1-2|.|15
TGTGCCAGCAGTTTATTACAGGGGCGGTTTTATGGCTACACCTTC
CASSLLQGRFYGYTF
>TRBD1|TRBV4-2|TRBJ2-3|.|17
TGTGCCAGCAGCCAGACTGGACAGGGGGCCAGCACAGATACGCAGTATTTT
CASSQTGQGASTDTQYF
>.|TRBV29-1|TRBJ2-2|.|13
TGCAGCGTTGGGAGAGGGTACACCGGGGAGCTGTTTTTT
CSVGRGYTGELFF
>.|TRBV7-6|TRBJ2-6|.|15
TGTGCCAGCAGCTCAGACCTGTCTGGGGCCAACGTCCTGACTTTC
CASSSDLSGANVLTF
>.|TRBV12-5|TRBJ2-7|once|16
TGTGCTAGTGGTTTGTCGGCAGGGGTCCAAGCCTACGAGCAGTACTTC
CASGLSAGVQAYEQYF
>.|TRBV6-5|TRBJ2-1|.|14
TGTGCCAGCAGCCTGACTAGTATCTTCAATGAGCAGTTCTTC
CASSLTSIFNEQFF
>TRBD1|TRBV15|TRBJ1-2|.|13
TGTGCCACCAGCAGAGGGACAGGGCCTAGCTACACCTTC
CATSRGTGPSYTF
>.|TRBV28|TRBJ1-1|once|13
TGTGCCAGCAGTCCGGCGATGAACACTGAAGCTTTCTTT
CASSPAMNTEAFF
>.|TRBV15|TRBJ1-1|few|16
TGTGCCACCAGCAGAGCCGGGACCTACATGAACACTGAAGCTTTCTTT
CATSRAGTYMNTEAFF
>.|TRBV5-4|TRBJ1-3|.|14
TGTGCCAGCAGCTCCCGGACGGGGGGAAACACCATATATTTT
CASSSRTGGNTIYF
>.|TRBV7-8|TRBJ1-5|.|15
TGTGCCAGCAGCCCGGACAGAATAAGCAATCAGCCCCAGCATTTT
CASSPDRISNQPQHF
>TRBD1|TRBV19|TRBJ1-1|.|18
TGTGCCAGTAGTACCGCGTCAGACAGGGGAAGATTAAACACTGAAGCTTTCTTT
CASSTASDRGRLNTEAFF
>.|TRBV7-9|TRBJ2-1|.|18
TGTGCCAGCAGCTTAGTCATTTGGGGCGGCTACTCCTACAATGAGCAGTTCTTC
CASSLVIWGGYSYNEQFF
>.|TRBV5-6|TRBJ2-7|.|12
TGTGCCAGCAGCTTGTATAGGGGCGAGCAGTACTTC
CASSLYRGEQYF
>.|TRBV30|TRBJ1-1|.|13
TGTGCCTGGGGGGGGGAATCGGACACTGAAGCTTTCTTT
CAWGGESDTEAFF
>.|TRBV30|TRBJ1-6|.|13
TGTGCCTGGAGCCCGCAAAGTAATTCACCCCTCCACTTT
CAWSPQSNSPLHF
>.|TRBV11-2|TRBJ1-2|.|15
TGTGCCAGCAGCTTAGATCCGGGGGCTTACTATGGCTACACCTTC
CASSLDPGAYYGYTF
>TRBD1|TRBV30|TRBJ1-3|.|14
TGTGCCTGGAGCGACAGGGTGAGGGGAAACACCATATATTTT
CAWSDRVRGNTIYF
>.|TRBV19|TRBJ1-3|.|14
TGTGCCAGTAGTATTTCAGGGGCTGGAAACACCATATATTTT
CASSISGAGNTIYF
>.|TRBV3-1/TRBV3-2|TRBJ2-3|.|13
TGTGCCAGCTGGGGCGGGAGCACAGATACGCAGTATTTT
CASWGGSTDTQYF
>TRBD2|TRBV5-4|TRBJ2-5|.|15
TGTGCCAGCAGCTTGATTAGCGGGGGGCGGGAGACCCAGTACTTC
CASSLISGGRETQYF
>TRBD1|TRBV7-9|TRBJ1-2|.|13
TGTGCCAGCAGCTCCGGGACAGGCGAGGGCTACACCTTC
CASSSGTGEGYTF
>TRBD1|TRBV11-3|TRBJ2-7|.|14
TGTGCCAGCAGCTTAGGGACAGGGGCCTACGAGCAGTACTTC
CASSLGTGAYEQYF
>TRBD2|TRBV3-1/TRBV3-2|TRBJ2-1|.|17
TGTGCCAGCAGCCATTCGACTAGCGGGGGGTTATACAATGAGCAGTTCTTC
CASSHSTSGGLYNEQFF
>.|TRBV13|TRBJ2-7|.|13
TGTGCCAGCAGCTTCGGGAATTTGAGGGAGCAGTACTTC
CASSFGNLREQYF
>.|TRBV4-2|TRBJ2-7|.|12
TGTGCCAGCAGCCAAGGGCTTGGGGAGCAGTACTTC
CASSQGLGEQYF
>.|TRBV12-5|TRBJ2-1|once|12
TGTGCTAGTGGTCTGAGCGGGAATGAGCAGTTCTTC
CASGLSGNEQFF
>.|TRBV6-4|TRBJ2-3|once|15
TGTGCCAGCAGTGACTCGGGGGGACGCACAGATACGCAGTATTTT
CASSDSGGRTDTQYF
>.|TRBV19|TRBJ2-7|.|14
TGTGCCAGTAGTATGGGATTTCCACCCTACGAGCAGTACTTC
CASSMGFPPYEQYF
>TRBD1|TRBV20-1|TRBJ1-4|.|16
TGCAGTGCTAGTGTTGGGACAGGGGTTATTAATGAAAAACTGTTTTTT
CSASVGTGVINEKLFF
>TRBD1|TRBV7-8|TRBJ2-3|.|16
TGTGCCAGCAGCTGGGGACAGGGGCTATACACAGATACGCAGTATTTT
CASSWGQGLYTDTQYF
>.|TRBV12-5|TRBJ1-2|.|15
TGTGCTAGTGGTTTGACCGGATCAGCTAACTATGGCTACACCTTC
CASGLTGSANYGYTF
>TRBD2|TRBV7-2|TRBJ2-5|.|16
TGTGCCAGCAGCCCGAGCCTAGCGGGAGTCCGAGAGACCCAGTACTTC
CASSPSLAGVRETQYF
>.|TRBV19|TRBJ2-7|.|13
TGTGCCAGTAGTAGGAGGAGCTCCTACGAGCAGTACTTC
CASSRRSSYEQYF
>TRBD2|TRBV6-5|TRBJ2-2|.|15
TGTGCCAGCACCTACGGGGGAGGGGCCACCGGGGAGCTGTTTTTT
CASTYGGGATGELFF
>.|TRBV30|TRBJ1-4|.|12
TGTGCCTGGGGTCCGGGGGAGGAAAAACTGTTTTTT
CAWGPGEEKLFF
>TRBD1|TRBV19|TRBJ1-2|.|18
TGTGCCAGTAGTTCACCCCCCGGGACAGGGGGCGCCGGCTATGGCTACACCTTC
CASSSPPGTGGAGYGYTF
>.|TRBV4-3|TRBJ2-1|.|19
TGCGCCAGCAGCCAAGATGTTCTGATGTCTAGTACGCGCTACAATGAGCAGTTCTTC
CASSQDVLMSSTRYNEQFF
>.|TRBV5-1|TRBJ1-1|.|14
TGCGCCAGCAGCTTGAATAGGGCTGGCACTGAAGCTTTCTTT
CASSLNRAGTEAFF
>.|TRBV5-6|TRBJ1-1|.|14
TGTGCCAGCAGCTTGGTCGGGACGCCCACTGAAGCTTTCTTT
CASSLVGTPTEAFF
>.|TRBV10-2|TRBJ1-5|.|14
TGCGCCAGCAGTGAGGTCTGGACCAATCAGCCCCAGCATTTT
CASSEVWTNQPQHF
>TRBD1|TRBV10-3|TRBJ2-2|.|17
TGTGCCATCAGTGAGTGGGACAGGGGACAGGACACCGGGGAGCTGTTTTTT
CAISEWDRGQDTGELFF
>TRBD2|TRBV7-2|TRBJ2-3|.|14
TGTGCCAGCAAGGGACTAGCGGGAGTGGATACGCAGTATTTT
CASKGLAGVDTQYF
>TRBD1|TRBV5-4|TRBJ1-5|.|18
TGTGCCAGCAGCTGCCTTCTTTTTGGACAGGGGAGCAATCAGCCCCAGCATTTT
CASSCLLFGQGSNQPQHF